A selection of T cell receptor beta chains follows, all from one sample in a study of response to subunit inactivated influenza vaccine. TCRdb called the RT-PCR reads again in MiXCR, with one record for every CDR3 protein. This table has hundreds of thousands of distinct CDR3 sequences, 16% appearing once. This specimen consisted of CD4+ T cells sorted from PBMCs, obtained around 25 months after vaccination. The receptors shown here come from a man aged 50-75 years who received an inactivated influenza vaccine. The CDR3 runs from the conserved cysteine through the conserved F or W. The order of the fields is D gene, J gene, clone size, V gene, CDR3 DNA, CDR3 protein. A D gene is named only where the DNA matches it firmly. The size entry is marked missing in some rows and otherwise reads once, few, many or a size class.

d_gene: TRBD2
j_gene: TRBJ2-1
abundance: few
v_gene: TRBV7-2
CDR3nt: TGTGCCAGCAGCTCCATGACCGGGCTAGCGGGGAAGAATGAGCAGTTCTTC
CDR3aa: CASSSMTGLAGKNEQFF

d_gene: -
j_gene: TRBJ1-1
abundance: -
v_gene: TRBV10-3
CDR3nt: TGTGCCATCAGTGAGTCGAAACAAGTGAACACTGAAGCTTTCTTT
CDR3aa: CAISESKQVNTEAFF

d_gene: -
j_gene: TRBJ2-7
abundance: few
v_gene: TRBV3-1
CDR3nt: TGTGCCAGCAGCCTTGGGACTCCGGCCTACGAGCAGTACTTC
CDR3aa: CASSLGTPAYEQYF

d_gene: -
j_gene: TRBJ1-3
abundance: few
v_gene: TRBV15
CDR3nt: TGTGCCACCAGCAGAGATCTTTTCCGAGGACAATCAACCCGTGGCTCTGGAAACACCATATATTTT
CDR3aa: CATSRDLFRGQSTRGSGNTIYF

d_gene: -
j_gene: TRBJ2-3
abundance: few
v_gene: TRBV12-3/TRBV12-4
CDR3nt: TGTGCCAGCAGTTTAGGAGGGTCAGCGTATACGCAGTATTTT
CDR3aa: CASSLGGSAYTQYF

d_gene: -
j_gene: TRBJ2-3
abundance: -
v_gene: TRBV7-2
CDR3nt: TGTGCCAGCAGCACAGGGACCCGCACAGATACGCAGTATTTT
CDR3aa: CASSTGTRTDTQYF

d_gene: -
j_gene: TRBJ1-5
abundance: -
v_gene: TRBV19
CDR3nt: TGTGCCAGTCGGTCTTGGAGGGATGCACAGCCCCAGCATTTT
CDR3aa: CASRSWRDAQPQHF

d_gene: -
j_gene: TRBJ2-3
abundance: few
v_gene: TRBV2
CDR3nt: TGTGCCAGCAGTGAAAGGTCCCAGAACACAGATACGCAGTATTTT
CDR3aa: CASSERSQNTDTQYF

d_gene: -
j_gene: TRBJ1-3
abundance: -
v_gene: TRBV3-1
CDR3nt: TGTGCCAGCAGCCAAGGCCGAAGGGCTGGAAACACCATATATTTT
CDR3aa: CASSQGRRAGNTIYF

d_gene: TRBD1
j_gene: TRBJ2-7
abundance: -
v_gene: TRBV7-8
CDR3nt: TGTGCCAGCAGCCGGCCCCAAACAGGGGGCGCTTACGAGCAGTACTTC
CDR3aa: CASSRPQTGGAYEQYF

d_gene: TRBD1
j_gene: TRBJ2-5
abundance: few
v_gene: TRBV7-3
CDR3nt: TGTGCCAGCAGCTTTGACAGGGCAAAGCAAGAGACCCAGTACTTC
CDR3aa: CASSFDRAKQETQYF

d_gene: TRBD2
j_gene: TRBJ2-5
abundance: -
v_gene: TRBV20-1
CDR3nt: TGCAGTGCTCCCTTTAGCGGGGGTTTCGAGACCCAGTACTTC
CDR3aa: CSAPFSGGFETQYF

d_gene: -
j_gene: TRBJ2-3
abundance: few
v_gene: TRBV9
CDR3nt: TGTGCCAGCAGCGTAGGACAGGGGAGGGCAGATACGCAGTATTTT
CDR3aa: CASSVGQGRADTQYF

d_gene: -
j_gene: TRBJ2-1
abundance: many
v_gene: TRBV12-3/TRBV12-4
CDR3nt: TGTGCCAGCACTCCTTCTGAGTTCAATGAGCAGTTCTTC
CDR3aa: CASTPSEFNEQFF

d_gene: TRBD2
j_gene: TRBJ2-1
abundance: few
v_gene: TRBV10-3
CDR3nt: TGTGCCATCAGTCGACTAGCGGGAGGGAATGAGCAGTTCTTC
CDR3aa: CAISRLAGGNEQFF

d_gene: -
j_gene: TRBJ1-1
abundance: few
v_gene: TRBV3-1
CDR3nt: TGTGCCAGCAGCCAAGATCCCAACACCGGGGGGCAGGCTTTCTTT
CDR3aa: CASSQDPNTGGQAFF

d_gene: TRBD1
j_gene: TRBJ1-1
abundance: many
v_gene: TRBV20-1
CDR3nt: TGCAGTGCTAGGCTCTCGGGACAGATGAACACTGAAGCTTTCTTT
CDR3aa: CSARLSGQMNTEAFF

d_gene: -
j_gene: TRBJ1-1
abundance: few
v_gene: TRBV20-1
CDR3nt: TGCAGTGCTAGAGTTGGCGGGTGGGGGACTGAAGCTTTCTTT
CDR3aa: CSARVGGWGTEAFF

d_gene: TRBD2
j_gene: TRBJ2-1
abundance: few
v_gene: TRBV5-1
CDR3nt: TGCGCCAGCTTACAGACGGGGGGCTCCTACAATGAGCAGTTCTTC
CDR3aa: CASLQTGGSYNEQFF

d_gene: -
j_gene: TRBJ2-7
abundance: -
v_gene: TRBV25-1
CDR3nt: TGTGCCAGCAGTGGGTTCTTAGAGCAGTACTTC
CDR3aa: CASSGFLEQYF

d_gene: TRBD1
j_gene: TRBJ1-6
abundance: few
v_gene: TRBV7-2
CDR3nt: TGTGCCAGCAGCTTCGGGACAGGCGGGAATTCACCCCTCCACTTT
CDR3aa: CASSFGTGGNSPLHF

d_gene: -
j_gene: TRBJ1-1
abundance: many
v_gene: TRBV12-3/TRBV12-4
CDR3nt: TGTGCCAGCAGTTCAACTGTGAACACTGAAGCTTTCTTT
CDR3aa: CASSSTVNTEAFF

d_gene: TRBD1
j_gene: TRBJ1-5
abundance: few
v_gene: TRBV4-2
CDR3nt: TGTGCCAGCAGCCAAAGGACAGGGAGCAATCAGCCCCAGCATTTT
CDR3aa: CASSQRTGSNQPQHF

d_gene: TRBD2
j_gene: TRBJ2-2
abundance: few
v_gene: TRBV20-1
CDR3nt: TGCGCGGGACTAGCGGGAGGGGCCACCGGGGAGCTGTTTTTT
CDR3aa: CAGLAGGATGELFF

d_gene: TRBD2
j_gene: TRBJ2-2
abundance: many
v_gene: TRBV20-1
CDR3nt: TGCAGTGCTAGAGCTGGACTAGCGGCCCTCACCGGGGAGCTGTTTTTT
CDR3aa: CSARAGLAALTGELFF

d_gene: -
j_gene: TRBJ1-2
abundance: -
v_gene: TRBV15
CDR3nt: TGTGCCACCAGCAGAGACCACAAGTATGGCTACACCTTC
CDR3aa: CATSRDHKYGYTF

d_gene: -
j_gene: TRBJ1-4
abundance: few
v_gene: TRBV2
CDR3nt: TGTGCCAGCAGTGAAACATTTTATCGTCTACGAGTAATGAAAAAACTGTTTTTT
CDR3aa: CASSETFYRLRVMKKLFF

d_gene: TRBD1
j_gene: TRBJ2-3
abundance: -
v_gene: TRBV20-1
CDR3nt: TGCAGTGCTAGAGCAGGGACAGGGACTAGCACAGATACGCAGTATTTT
CDR3aa: CSARAGTGTSTDTQYF

d_gene: -
j_gene: TRBJ1-5
abundance: -
v_gene: TRBV15
CDR3nt: TGTGCCGCCAGCAGAGATATCGGACGGTCCAATCAGCCCCAGCATTTT
CDR3aa: CAASRDIGRSNQPQHF

d_gene: TRBD1
j_gene: TRBJ2-7
abundance: few
v_gene: TRBV12-3/TRBV12-4
CDR3nt: TGTGCCAGCAGGCGGGGACAGGGGGCTAAGTACGAGCAGTACTTC
CDR3aa: CASRRGQGAKYEQYF

d_gene: -
j_gene: TRBJ2-1
abundance: few
v_gene: TRBV20-1
CDR3nt: TGCAGTGCTGGGGGCCTCTATGGTGAGCAGTTCTTC
CDR3aa: CSAGGLYGEQFF

d_gene: -
j_gene: TRBJ2-3
abundance: -
v_gene: TRBV5-1
CDR3nt: TGCGCCAGCAGGAAAGACTCCGGTAGGGATACGCAGTATTTT
CDR3aa: CASRKDSGRDTQYF

d_gene: -
j_gene: TRBJ1-3
abundance: many
v_gene: TRBV18
CDR3nt: TGTGCCAGCTCACCATCGGGCACCTCTGGAAACACCATATATTTT
CDR3aa: CASSPSGTSGNTIYF

d_gene: TRBD1
j_gene: TRBJ2-1
abundance: few
v_gene: TRBV7-2
CDR3nt: TGTGCCAGCAGCTTGGACAGGGGGACTTACAATGAGCAGTTCTTC
CDR3aa: CASSLDRGTYNEQFF

d_gene: -
j_gene: TRBJ2-7
abundance: -
v_gene: TRBV6-6
CDR3nt: TGTGCCAGCAATAGGGACTTCTCCTACGAGCAGTACTTC
CDR3aa: CASNRDFSYEQYF

d_gene: TRBD1
j_gene: TRBJ1-1
abundance: many
v_gene: TRBV4-1
CDR3nt: TGCGCCAGCAGCCAAGAAAGGGGGCTTCGTTCTGAAGCTTTCTTT
CDR3aa: CASSQERGLRSEAFF

d_gene: -
j_gene: TRBJ2-7
abundance: -
v_gene: TRBV12-3/TRBV12-4
CDR3nt: TGTGCCAGCAGACCGGACGGGGATAGTATGTACTTC
CDR3aa: CASRPDGDSMYF

d_gene: TRBD2
j_gene: TRBJ2-2
abundance: -
v_gene: TRBV20-1
CDR3nt: TGCAGTGCTAGGGTAGCGGGGAACACCGGGGAGCTGTTTTTT
CDR3aa: CSARVAGNTGELFF

d_gene: -
j_gene: TRBJ1-2
abundance: -
v_gene: TRBV6-1
CDR3nt: TGTGCCAGCAGTACCTCTGGGGTGGATGGCTACACCTTC
CDR3aa: CASSTSGVDGYTF

d_gene: TRBD2
j_gene: TRBJ2-5
abundance: few
v_gene: TRBV12-3/TRBV12-4
CDR3nt: TGTGCCAGCAGTTTTTTCGGGCTAGCGGGAGAGACCCAGTACTTC
CDR3aa: CASSFFGLAGETQYF

d_gene: -
j_gene: TRBJ2-5
abundance: -
v_gene: TRBV20-1
CDR3nt: TGCAGTGCTAGACCTCCGTGGGAAGAGACCCAGTACTTC
CDR3aa: CSARPPWEETQYF

d_gene: -
j_gene: TRBJ1-1
abundance: few
v_gene: TRBV7-8
CDR3nt: TGTGCCAGCAGCTTACTTATAAACACTGAAGCTTTCTTT
CDR3aa: CASSLLINTEAFF

d_gene: -
j_gene: TRBJ2-5
abundance: few
v_gene: TRBV20-1
CDR3nt: TGCAGTGCTAGAGAATCTGGAGCGACCCAGTACTTC
CDR3aa: CSARESGATQYF

d_gene: TRBD2
j_gene: TRBJ2-5
abundance: -
v_gene: TRBV5-1
CDR3nt: TGCGCCAGCAGCCGCGGGGGGGCCTCAGGAGAGACCCAGTACTTC
CDR3aa: CASSRGGASGETQYF